What follows is one TCR beta chain and its context. Its antigen target is currently unknown. The input lacks base qualities; no much larger clone sits a single base away. Cut back by 4 bases and 8 bases, the V and J ends lie 21 bases apart. The CDR3 measures 15 amino acids from cysteine to phenylalanine. Left in the record is the CDR3 DNA by itself, 45 bases read in frame from the first base. According to the germline V gene, CDR1 reads SGDLS and CDR2 reads YYNGEE. This entry is derived from a study of beta chain features in type 1 diabetes (dated by TCRdb to about 2018). The study in broad terms: Mean age, gender distribution, total cell number and subset yield did not differ between patients and healthy donors. A total of about 100,000,000 sorted cells were examined across all samples, and RNA yield correlated strongly with the number of cells per subset. In the study, recently diagnosed type 1 diabetes patients and matched healthy donors were compared on the TCRB repertoires of their sorted circulating CD4+ T cell subsets. Regulatory and stem cell-like memory subsets were obtained from only 8 patients and roughly 8 healthy donors, while naive and central memory subsets were obtained from all 30 or so donors.

Each donor gave one peripheral blood draw, averaging around 120 mL, which was collected into heparinised tubes. A BD FACSAria II and a panel including CD45RO, CCR7, CD25, CD127, CD95 and CD27 were used to sort naive, central memory, regulatory and stem cell-like memory CD4+ T cells. A purity above 98% was achieved for all sorted populations. PBMCs were separated immediately by Lymphoprep density gradient centrifugation and were stained directly, without being cultured. So that batch effects would be minimized, each experiment stained and sorted samples in pairs, pairing one healthy donor with one patient. The High Capacity cDNA Reverse Transcription Kit was used to reverse transcribe all of the isolated RNA, meaning that expressed TCRB transcripts were what got sequenced. Naive, central memory and regulatory T cell samples underwent deep immunoSEQ sequencing, averaging about 3.57 million total reads per sample. Sorted cells were lysed in RLT buffer, and RNA was extracted using DNase-treated RNeasy Micro or Mini kits according to cell number. Each cell subset was processed separately to prevent cross-contamination, with patient and healthy donor samples processed together. The immunoSEQ multiplex PCR was used to amplify TCRB sequences from cDNA, yielding 87-bp fragments that span the CDR3 region. Sequencing of the amplicons was performed on the Illumina HiSeq platform. The original methods were these. Synthetic template baselines were used to correct PCR bias computationally, reads within Hamming distance 2 were collapsed together, and singletons that could not be merged were discarded. By aligning reads against IMGT, V, D and J genes, CDR3 length, and insertions or deletions at six rearrangement sites were assigned. Within each subset, clonotype counts were normalized to sorted cell number, after which true diversity and Gini coefficients were computed with the tcR R package. Repertoire sharing was quantified using the overlap coefficient calculated on TCRB nucleotide sequences. Out-of-frame TCRB sequences from naive cells were analyzed to stand in for the pre-selection repertoire. Sourced from immuneACCESS, this table was stored by TCRdb with only in-frame sequences that have V and J called. A share of the clones is absent; for the studies checked, an unresolved V gene accounts for under half, and the remainder has no known explanation. V, J and clone size are taken as reported in that table, and D and trimming were inferred from the DNA itself. The sample yields almost 250,000 clones; 14% were counted once. In total, the top ten clones hold about 0.027% of the sample.

Overall study results and their limits: Only small numbers of individuals were included in the HLA sub-analyses, which left unresolved whether HLA type had any influence on TCRB rearrangement. Naive, central memory and regulatory TCRB repertoires appeared to be more alike among patients than among healthy donors. PCR may preferentially amplify shorter templates, but because patient and control samples were amplified and corrected together, any resulting skew would affect both groups equally. Because cDNA rather than genomic DNA was sequenced, highly expressing activated cells could have been over-represented, although no difference in activation and CD3 levels was found between groups. Type 1 diabetes patients showed a moderate but significant shortening of TCRB CDR3 length in all four CD4+ subsets. At VDJ recombination sites, patients with type 1 diabetes made fewer insertions and deleted more nucleotides, a pattern implying thymic rearrangement abnormalities.

The V and J genes are TRBV9 and TRBJ1-2, and perhaps TRBD1 as D gene, on 5 matching bases. Sequenced input: naive CD4+ T cells from blood. The sample's cell subset or site label, in plain terms: true naive CD4+ T cells. The origin of this receptor is a woman in her forties in good health. The CDR3 protein sequence reads: CASSPRLLNRGGYTF. Here is the DNA: TGTGCCAGCAGCCCACGGTTGTTGAATAGGGGCGGCTACACCTTC.